The 9 T cell receptor beta chains below come from one sample, sequenced in a study of blood T cell repertoires in COVID-19. Data came from immunoSEQ multiplex PCR; TCRdb stores just in-frame clones and leaves some out. This sample has about 68,000 clones, with about 86% found just once. Sequencing was performed on peripheral blood. Source of these receptors: a man aged 50 or older with acute or convalescent COVID-19.

The chain links TRBV11-3 to TRBJ2-1, with TRBD1 as a possible D gene (5 bases). The V and J ends lost 4 bases and 7 bases respectively, with 11 bases between them. The germline V gene encodes CDR1 SGHNT and CDR2 YENEEA. The CDR3 runs to 13 residues. The DNA of the CDR3 is TGTGCCAGCAGCTGGGAAACAGGAAATGAGCAGTTCTTC. It encodes CASSWETGNEQFF.

V and J are TRBV28 and TRBJ1-4; tentative D call: TRBD1 (5 bases). The CDR3 has 14 amino acids. Germline-derived CDR1 and CDR2 are MDHEN and SYDVKM. V lost 3 bases and J 7 bases, leaving 12 bases between the germline ends. CDR3: CASSLSGGTEKLFF. CDR3 DNA sequence: TGTGCCAGCAGTTTGTCCGGGGGGACTGAAAAACTGTTTTTT. The full variable domain, with the rest looked up from reference TRBV28 and TRBJ1-4, is DVKVTQSSRYLVKRTGEKVFLECVQDMDHENMFWYRQDPGLGLRLIYFSYDVKMKEKGDIPEGYSVSREKKERFSLILESASTNQTSMYLCASSLSGGTEKLFFGSGTQLSVL.

This sequence joins TRBV3-1 (or the pseudogene TRBV3-2) and TRBJ2-4; the match to TRBD2 covers 12 bases. In germline, CDR1 is LGHDT, CDR2 YNNKEL (reference sequence). J was trimmed by 0 bases and V by 4 bases; bases with no gene match: 7. The CDR3 runs to 18 residues. CDR3 residues: CASSPGASGGVAKNIQYF. The CDR3 nucleotides are TGTGCCAGCAGCCCCGGGGCTAGCGGGGGGGTAGCCAAAAACATTCAGTACTTC.

V is TRBV7-2 and J is TRBJ2-1; TRBD2 agrees at 14 bases. Per the germline V gene, CDR1 is SGHTA and CDR2 is FQGNSA. Trimming cost V 4 bases and J 8 bases; bases outside gene matches: 4. This CDR3 has 15 residues. The CDR3 spells CASSSTSGGAYEQFF. The DNA for the CDR3 is TGTGCCAGCAGCTCGACTAGCGGGGGGGCCTATGAGCAGTTCTTC.

To note about this clone: The sample contains more than one DNA sequence encoding this CDR3. V is TRBV28 and J is TRBJ2-5, with D tentatively TRBD2 (5 bases). The CDR3 runs to 13 residues. Trimming removed 2 bases from V and 4 bases from J, with 8 bases in between. Germline values: CDR1 MDHEN, CDR2 SYDVKM. The chain's CDR3 is CASSLGGRETQYF. The CDR3 DNA is TGTGCCAGCAGTTTAGGAGGACGAGAGACCCAGTACTTC.

The chain recombines TRBV6-1 with TRBJ2-5; D might be TRBD1 (7 bases). Germline CDR1 MNHNS, CDR2 SASEGT. This CDR3 region has 16 residues. The germline V and J ends were trimmed by 4 bases and 5 bases, with 20 bases remaining between them. The CDR3 region is CASSASAGQTGETQYF. DNA of the CDR3: TGTGCCAGCAGTGCCTCCGCGGGACAGACGGGCGAGACCCAGTACTTC.

The V gene is TRBV4-1, the J gene TRBJ1-6; 7 bases are a match to TRBD1. The germline CDR1 and CDR2 sequences are MGHRA and YSYEKL. The V and J ends lost 0 bases and 10 bases, in that order; junction bases with no gene match: 6. The CDR3 sequence is 15 residues long. CDR3 in amino acids: CASSQDEGARSPLHF. In nucleotides, the CDR3 is TGCGCCAGCAGCCAAGATGAGGGGGCAAGGTCACCCCTCCACTTT.

This clone turned up a few times. CDR3 coding DNA: TGTGCCAGCGGGAAGGGGAGGACAAATGAAAAACTGTTTTTT. Its translation: CASGKGRTNEKLFF. The chain uses TRBV5-4 and TRBJ1-4, with a weak D call TRBD1 (5 bases). The CDR3 has 14 amino acids. V was pared by 7 bases and J by 5 bases, with 15 bases between. CDR1 SGHNT and CDR2 YYREEE come from the germline V gene (reference sequence).

This clone was found a few times. The V and J genes are TRBV5-1 and TRBJ1-1; 7 bases match TRBD1. CDR1 is SGHRS, CDR2 YFSETQ, per germline. CDR3 size: 14 residues. Trimming at V came to 4 bases and at J to 0 bases, leaving 3 bases not matched to a gene. The CDR3 sequence: CASSGGQLNTEAFF. The CDR3 DNA sequence: TGCGCCAGCAGCGGGGGACAGTTGAACACTGAAGCTTTCTTT.